These 13 T cell receptor beta chains were all obtained from the same sample, sequenced in a study of low-dose radiotherapy and immunotherapy resistance in tumors. Alpha and beta chains were covered, as first-strand cDNA relied on TRAV- and TRBV-specific primers. Amplification, which lasted roughly 20 PCR cycles, used a constant-region primer and V-primer adapter to amplify TCRs. TCRdb analysed the reads with MiXCR anew, one entry per CDR3 protein. The table records more than 70,000 distinct CDR3 sequences, around 30% of them present only once. Time point here: before trial treatment. This specimen consisted of PBMCs, obtained before treatment. The receptors originated from a female donor with ovarian cancer.

This clonotype occurred many times. The genes are TRBV27 and TRBJ2-7, with D perhaps matching TRBD1 or TRBD2 (6 bases each). Trimming left V 6 bases short and J 0 bases short, with 24 bases between. This CDR3 has 18 amino acids. Germline CDR1 is MNHEY and CDR2 is SMNVEV (reference sequence). The CDR3 coding sequence is TGTGCCAGCAGCCCGACAGGTTACCGGGGGTCAATCTCCTACGAGCAGTACTTC. Its protein product is CASSPTGYRGSISYEQYF.

This clonotype was detected only once. This chain connects TRBV25-1 to TRBJ2-5; perhaps TRBD1 as D (5 bases). V lost 4 bases, J lost 5 bases, and 14 bases lay in between. The CDR3 is made up of 14 amino acids. In germline, CDR1 is MGHDK, CDR2 SYGVNS. The CDR3: CASSGRRGVETQYF. The CDR3 region has the DNA TGTGCCAGCAGTGGCCGTAGGGGTGTGGAGACCCAGTACTTC. Drawing the rest from reference TRBV25-1 and TRBJ2-5, the complete variable domain is EADIYQTPRYLVIGTGKKITLECSQTMGHDKMYWYQQDPGMELHLIHYSYGVNSTEKGDLSSESTVSRIRTEHFPLTLESARPSHTSQYLCASSGRRGVETQYFGPGTRLLVL.

The chain combines TRBV12-3 or TRBV12-4 with TRBJ1-1; a weak D match, TRBD1 (6 bases). Trimming took 3 bases from V and 4 from J, leaving 9 bases between them. The CDR3 runs 13 residues. CDR3 sequence: CASSFKGGTEAFF. The CDR3 DNA reads TGTGCCAGCAGTTTTAAAGGGGGCACTGAAGCTTTCTTT.

For the CDR3, the DNA is TGTGCCAGCAGCTTCCGGGAGGGAATGGGTGAGCAGTTCTTC. It specifies CASSFREGMGEQFF. The chain links TRBV5-5 to TRBJ2-1, with 8 bases identical to TRBD2. V gave up 2 bases and J gave up 9 bases; unmatched junction bases: 7. This CDR3 contains 14 residues. Germline V gives CDR1 SGHKS, CDR2 YYEKEE (reference sequence).

CDR3 in DNA: TGTGCCAGCAGTTACGGATGGGCGGCCTCGGGGGAGCAGTACTTC. This sequence encodes CASSYGWAASGEQYF. This chain joins TRBV6-2 or TRBV6-3 and TRBJ2-7, with a tentative D call TRBD2 (5 bases). The germline gives CDR1 MNHEY, CDR2 SVGEGT. Between the trimmed V and J ends, which lost 2 bases and 7 bases, there was a span of 18 bases. This CDR3 comprises 15 residues.

V and J are TRBV5-1 and TRBJ2-1, with 8 bases lining up with TRBD2. The germline gives CDR1 SGHRS, CDR2 YFSETQ. The ends lost 0 bases at V and 6 bases at J; junction bases unmatched: 14. The CDR3 contains 18 residues. The CDR3 region has the DNA TGCGCCAGCAGCTTGGCGGGACTAGACCTTCTTAGTGGCAATGAGCAGTTCTTC. It is translated as CASSLAGLDLLSGNEQFF.

This clonotype was detected many times. The chain has TRBV10-3 and TRBJ2-3, with 8 nucleotides matching TRBD2. Germline V CDR1 and CDR2: ENHRY, SYGVKD. The V and J ends lost 4 bases and 2 bases, in that order; junction bases with no gene match: 11. This CDR3 contains 17 residues. CDR3 region: CAISAGWGGGYTDTQYF. The CDR3 DNA follows: TGTGCCATCAGTGCAGGTTGGGGCGGGGGGTACACAGATACGCAGTATTTT.

This clonotype was counted ten times or more. V usage is TRBV4-2 and J usage is TRBJ1-1; D not certain. V shed 4 bases and J shed 1 base, with 16 bases lying between them. Germline V gene sequence: CDR1 LGHNA, CDR2 YNFKEQ. This CDR3 region has 16 residues. The CDR3 spells CASSRLFAGRNTEAFF. The CDR3 nucleotides are TGTGCCAGCAGCCGATTGTTCGCAGGCCGGAACACTGAAGCTTTCTTT.

This clonotype appeared a few times. The chain carries TRBV6-2 or TRBV6-3 and TRBJ1-1; a possible D gene is TRBD1 (5 bases). CDR1 is MNHEY, CDR2 SVGEGT, per germline. The CDR3 loop spans 14 amino acids. V was trimmed by 2 bases and J by 1 base, leaving 8 bases between them. CDR3 nucleotides: TGTGCCAGCAGTTACCTTACAGGGAACACTGAAGCTTTCTTT. It yields the protein CASSYLTGNTEAFF.

In this sample, this clonotype turned up once. A far more abundant clone sits one base away, making this likely a read error. V is TRBV29-1 and J is TRBJ2-5; D ambiguous. Germline values: CDR1 SQVTM, CDR2 ANQGSEA. Trimming pared 0 bases from V and 11 bases from J, leaving 16 bases between. The CDR3 has 13 amino acids. The CDR3 is CSVEDARYNEQYF. Here the CDR3 DNA reads TGCAGCGTTGAAGATGCCAGGTACAATGAGCAGTACTTC. Drawing the rest from reference TRBV29-1 and TRBJ2-5, the complete variable domain is SAVISQKPSRDICQRGTSLTIQCQVDSQVTMMFWYRQQPGQSLTLIATANQGSEATYESGFVIDKFPISRPNLTFSTLTVSNMSPEDSSIYLCSVEDARYNEQYFGPGTRLLVL.

This clonotype came up many times. The chain is built from TRBV6-2 or TRBV6-3 and TRBJ1-2; D is ambiguous. The germline gives CDR1 MNHEY, CDR2 SVGEGT. V was cut by 6 bases and J by 5 bases, with 16 bases left in between. This CDR3 has 14 amino acids. The CDR3 loop reads CASRPPGNGYGYTF. CDR3 coding DNA: TGTGCCAGCAGGCCGCCGGGGAATGGGTATGGCTACACCTTC.

In regard to this clonotype: The limits of the CDR3 on the DNA are not certain, so only TCRdb's listed CDR3 is given. The rearrangement joins TRBV7-8 to TRBJ2-1; the table's TRBD1 call for D was not verified on the DNA. Germline lookup yields CDR1 SGHVS and CDR2 FQNEAQ. The CDR3 is 19 amino acids in total, end residues counted. CDR3 sequence reads: CASSFYICSVAGSYNEQFF.

Many counts were recorded for this clonotype. The chain links TRBV7-2 to TRBJ2-7; D unclear. This CDR3 is 15 amino acids long. Germline CDR1 is SGHTA and CDR2 is FQGNSA. The ends were cut back, 5 bases at V and 4 bases at J, with 18 bases in the middle. CDR3 sequence (DNA): TGTGCCAGCAGCCTTGAGTGGCCGCTGTCTTACGAGCAGTACTTC. Its translation is CASSLEWPLSYEQYF.